One sample yielded the 8 T cell receptor beta chains listed below, sequenced in a study of T cell responses to AZD1222 COVID-19 vaccine. Using immunoSEQ multiplex PCR, the repertoire was profiled, and TCRdb retains in-frame clones only, with some absent. The sample lists under 120,000 clones; roughly 87% were seen once. The sample here was peripheral blood, taken 28 days after the second AZD1222 dose. These receptors originate from an adult who received the AZD1222 COVID-19 vaccine.

The J gene is TRBJ1-5, the V gene TRBV5-8; D ambiguous. Germline V lookup: CDR1 SGHTS, CDR2 YDEGEE. There are 14 residues in the CDR3. The V end was cut by 4 bases, the J end by 3 bases, with 11 bases between. The CDR3 loop reads CASSHGLPNQPQHF. The CDR3 region has the DNA TGTGCCAGCAGCCACGGACTTCCCAATCAGCCCCAGCATTTT.

J is TRBJ2-5 and V is TRBV5-1; 9 positions match TRBD1. The CDR3 contains 15 residues. Germline loops: CDR1 SGHRS, CDR2 YFSETQ. The V gene end was trimmed by 0 bases and the J gene end by 2 bases; junction bases not matched to a gene: 2. The CDR3 sequence: CASSLGDRVQETQYF. The CDR3, as DNA: TGCGCCAGCAGCTTGGGGGACAGGGTTCAAGAGACCCAGTACTTC.

The rearrangement joins TRBV5-5 to TRBJ1-4; tentative D call: TRBD1 (5 bases). The germline V gene has CDR1 SGHKS and CDR2 YYEKEE (reference sequence). This CDR3 has 16 amino acids. Trimming took off 3 bases at V and 3 bases at J, with 15 bases between the two ends. CDR3 protein: CASSWRGGEANEKLFF. The CDR3 DNA reads as TGTGCCAGCAGCTGGCGGGGAGGGGAAGCTAATGAAAAACTGTTTTTT.

The table lists this clone with a count of one. The chain combines TRBV5-4 with TRBJ2-1; no clear D gene. There are 13 residues in the CDR3. V lost 4 bases and J 2 bases, leaving 7 bases between the germline ends. CDR1 SGHNT and CDR2 YYREEE come from the germline V gene (reference sequence). The CDR3 region is CASSQLTYNEQFF. The CDR3 region has the DNA TGTGCCAGCAGCCAGTTAACCTACAATGAGCAGTTCTTC.

In its sample, this clone is medium-sized (0.01 to 0.1%). The chain combines TRBV5-1 with TRBJ2-7; 14 bases are a match to TRBD2. With 4 bases clipped from V and 4 bases from J, the junction kept 7 bases outside the gene matches. From germline, CDR1 is SGHRS and CDR2 YFSETQ. The CDR3 has 16 amino acids. CDR3 coding DNA: TGCGCCAGCAGCGCCGGACTAGCGGGAGGACTTTACGAGCAGTACTTC. Translating it yields CASSAGLAGGLYEQYF.

This chain uses TRBV30 with TRBJ2-5; 9 nucleotides match TRBD2. Germline lookup yields CDR1 GTSNPN and CDR2 SVGIG (reference sequence). The CDR3 consists of 15 residues. V lost 3 bases and J lost 14; bases outside the gene matches: 19. The CDR3 nucleotides read TGTGCCTGGAGGACCACGACTAGCGGAACTCGGTCGTTATACTTC. Its protein product is CAWRTTTSGTRSLYF.

Worth noting for this clone: Its ends do not fully match the called genes, so a read error is possible. This chain joins TRBV28 and TRBJ1-1; TRBD1 aligns across 8 bases. This CDR3 contains 14 residues. CDR1 is MDHEN, CDR2 SYDVKM, per germline. The CDR3 coding sequence is TGTGCCAGCAGTTACAGGGGGATGAATACTGAAGCTTTCTTT. This codes for CASSYRGMNTEAFF. Filled out from reference TRBV28 and TRBJ1-1, the complete variable domain reads DVKVTQSSRYLVKRTGEKVFLECVQDMDHENMFWYRQDPGLGLRLIYFSYDVKMKEKGDIPEGYSVSREKKERFSLILESASTNQTSMYLCASSYRGMNTEAFFGQGTRLTVV.

This clone has a handful of counts. The chain links TRBV7-6 to TRBJ2-1; 12 bases are shared with TRBD2. The CDR3 covers 15 residues. Losses at the gene ends were 1 base for V and 9 bases for J; bases not matched to a gene: 4. Germline CDR1 SGHVS, CDR2 FNYEAQ. The CDR3: CASSLELAGGSEQFF. DNA of the CDR3: TGTGCCAGCAGCTTAGAACTAGCGGGAGGCAGTGAGCAGTTCTTC. The whole variable domain, filled in from reference TRBV7-6 and TRBJ2-1, reads GAGVSQSPRYKVTKRGQDVALRCDPISGHVSLYWYRQALGQGPEFLTYFNYEAQQDKSGLPNDRFSAERPEGSISTLTIQRTEQRDSAMYRCASSLELAGGSEQFFGPGTRLTVL.